This entry concerns a single TCR beta chain. Its antigen is unidentified. The data belong to a study of shared clonotypes between healthy human individuals. Findings of the study overall: Compared with memory subsets, naive subsets generally had larger estimated richness. Shared across several donors were 5% to 6% of the naive CD4 clonotypes.

Produced via immunoSEQ multiplex PCR; TCRdb's table is partial and in-frame only. The data contain some 2,500,000 clones, 85% to 95% of them seen just once; the ten biggest clones take up approximately 0.41%. The donors, all of them Caucasian adults, lived in Nashville, Tennessee. The receptor was isolated from a young man in good health. Some clones in this sample may be carry-over from other donors' samples. Sample: naive CD4+ T cells from PBMCs. Documented subset: CD45RA+ positively selected.

In DNA, the CDR3 is TGTGCCAGCGCTAGTGACCGCAGCTCCTACGAGCAGTACTTC. Translated: CASASDRSSYEQYF. The J gene is TRBJ2-7, the V gene TRBV4-2, with D uncertain. The CDR3 contains 14 residues. The germline V gene encodes CDR1 LGHNA and CDR2 YNFKEQ. V dropped 8 bases and J dropped 0 bases, with 14 bases sitting between them.